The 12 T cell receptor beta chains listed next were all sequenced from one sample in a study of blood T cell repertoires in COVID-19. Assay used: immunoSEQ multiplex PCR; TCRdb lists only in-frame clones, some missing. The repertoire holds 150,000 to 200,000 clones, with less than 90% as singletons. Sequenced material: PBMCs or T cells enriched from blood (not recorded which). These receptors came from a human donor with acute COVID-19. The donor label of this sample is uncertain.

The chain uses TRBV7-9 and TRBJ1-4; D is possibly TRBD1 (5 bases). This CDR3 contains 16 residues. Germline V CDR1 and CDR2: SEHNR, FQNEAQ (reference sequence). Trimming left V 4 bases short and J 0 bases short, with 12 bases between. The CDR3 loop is CASSSDSNATNEKLFF. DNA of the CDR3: TGTGCCAGCAGCTCTGACAGCAATGCAACTAATGAAAAACTGTTTTTT. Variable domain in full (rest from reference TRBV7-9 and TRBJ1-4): DTGVSQNPRHKITKRGQNVTFRCDPISEHNRLYWYRQTLGQGPEFLTYFQNEAQLEKSRLLSDRFSAERPKGSFSTLEIQRTEQGDSAMYLCASSSDSNATNEKLFFGSGTQLSVL.

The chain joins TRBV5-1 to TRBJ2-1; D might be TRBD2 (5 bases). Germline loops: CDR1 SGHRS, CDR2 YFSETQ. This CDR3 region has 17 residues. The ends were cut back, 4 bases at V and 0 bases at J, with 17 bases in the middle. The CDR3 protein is CASSDLPVGSSYNEQFF. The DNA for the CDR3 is TGCGCCAGCAGCGACCTCCCGGTGGGGAGCTCCTACAATGAGCAGTTCTTC.

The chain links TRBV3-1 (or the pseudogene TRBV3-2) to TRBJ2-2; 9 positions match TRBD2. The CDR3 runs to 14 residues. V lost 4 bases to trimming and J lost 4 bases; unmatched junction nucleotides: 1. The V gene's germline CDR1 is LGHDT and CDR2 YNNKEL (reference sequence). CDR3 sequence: CASSLSGGTGELFF. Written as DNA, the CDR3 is TGTGCCAGCAGCCTTAGCGGGGGCACCGGGGAGCTGTTTTTT.

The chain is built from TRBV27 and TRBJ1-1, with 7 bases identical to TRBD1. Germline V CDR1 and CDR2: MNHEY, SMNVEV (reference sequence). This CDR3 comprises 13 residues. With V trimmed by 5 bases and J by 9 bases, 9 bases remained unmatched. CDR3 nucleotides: TGTGCCAGCAGTCCCAGGGGGGAGAGAAAAGCTTTCTTT. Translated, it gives CASSPRGERKAFF.

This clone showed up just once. The CDR3 sequence is CASSKGTGVNYGYTF. The CDR3 DNA is TGCGCCAGCAGCAAGGGGACAGGGGTTAACTATGGCTACACCTTC. The chain recombines TRBV5-1 with TRBJ1-2; 10 bases match TRBD1. The CDR3 covers 15 residues. J lost 1 base, V lost 4 bases, and 4 bases had no gene match. CDR1 SGHRS and CDR2 YFSETQ come from the germline V gene.

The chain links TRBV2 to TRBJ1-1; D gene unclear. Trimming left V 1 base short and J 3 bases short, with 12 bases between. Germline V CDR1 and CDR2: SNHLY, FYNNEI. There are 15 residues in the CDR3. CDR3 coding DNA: TGTGCCAGCAGTGAAGGGGGAACGGGAGACACTGAAGCTTTCTTT. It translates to CASSEGGTGDTEAFF.

The CDR3 spells CASTPLGGYGYTF. The DNA for the CDR3 is TGTGCCAGCACGCCCTTGGGAGGCTATGGCTACACCTTC. This sequence joins TRBV2 and TRBJ1-2; unclear D gene. V shed 7 bases and J shed 4 bases, with 13 bases lying between them. Germline V CDR1 and CDR2: SNHLY, FYNNEI. The CDR3 runs 13 residues.

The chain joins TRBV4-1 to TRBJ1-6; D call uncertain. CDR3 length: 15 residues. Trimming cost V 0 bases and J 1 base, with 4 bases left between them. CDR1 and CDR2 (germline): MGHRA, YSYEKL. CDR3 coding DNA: TGCGCCAGCAGCCAAGATGTATCCTATAATTCACCCCTCCACTTT. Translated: CASSQDVSYNSPLHF.

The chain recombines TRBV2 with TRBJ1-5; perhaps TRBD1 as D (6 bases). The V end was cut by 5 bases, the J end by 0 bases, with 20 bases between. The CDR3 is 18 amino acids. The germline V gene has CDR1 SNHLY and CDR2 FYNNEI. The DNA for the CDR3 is TGTGCCAGCAGTCTTCGGGACATCCGTTTTAATAGCAATCAGCCCCAGCATTTT. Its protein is CASSLRDIRFNSNQPQHF. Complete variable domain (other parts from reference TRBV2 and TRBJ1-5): EPEVTQTPSHQVTQMGQEVILRCVPISNHLYFYWYRQILGQKVEFLVSFYNNEISEKSEIFDDQFSVERPDGSNFTLKIRSTKLEDSAMYFCASSLRDIRFNSNQPQHFGDGTRLSIL.

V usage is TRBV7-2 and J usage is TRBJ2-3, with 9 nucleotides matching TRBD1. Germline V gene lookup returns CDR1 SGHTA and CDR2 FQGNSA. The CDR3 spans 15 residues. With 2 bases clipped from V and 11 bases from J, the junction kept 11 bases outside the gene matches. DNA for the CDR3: TGTGCCAGCAGCTTAATAGGGACAGGGAGGGACGTGCAGTATTTT. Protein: CASSLIGTGRDVQYF.

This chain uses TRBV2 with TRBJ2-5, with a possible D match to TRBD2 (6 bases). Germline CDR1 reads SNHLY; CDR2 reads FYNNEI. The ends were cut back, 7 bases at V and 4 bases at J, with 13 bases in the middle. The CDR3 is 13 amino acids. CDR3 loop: CASTPSAGETQYF. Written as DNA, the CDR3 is TGTGCCAGCACCCCTAGCGCGGGAGAGACCCAGTACTTC.

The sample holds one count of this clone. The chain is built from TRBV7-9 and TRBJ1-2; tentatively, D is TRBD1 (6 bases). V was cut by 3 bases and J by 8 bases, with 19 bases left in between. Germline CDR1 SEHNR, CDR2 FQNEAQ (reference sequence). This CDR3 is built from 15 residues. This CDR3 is CASSFSGLGGHGYTF. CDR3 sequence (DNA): TGTGCCAGCAGCTTTTCGGGTCTCGGGGGGCACGGCTACACCTTC.